The source of this TCR beta chain is a study of blood T cell repertoires in COVID-19. Study summary: COVID-19 samples, acute and convalescent, were from the United States, Italy and Spain.

Germline loops: CDR1 SGDLS, CDR2 YYNGEE. CDR3 length: 15 residues. V was shortened by 7 bases and J by 5 bases, with 21 bases between the two germline ends. Sequencing was performed with immunoSEQ multiplex PCR; in TCRdb, only in-frame clones are kept and a portion is missing. Seen here are about 49,000 clones, approximately 86% observed once, and the top ten hold about 5%. This TCR was recovered from a man between 35 and 55 years old with active COVID-19. J is TRBJ1-2 and V is TRBV9, with D possibly being TRBD1 (6 bases). What was sequenced was peripheral blood. CDR3 region: CASGAGTSKLYGYTF. CDR3 nucleotide sequence: TGTGCCAGCGGAGCCGGGACATCGAAGCTTTATGGCTACACCTTC.